The source of this T cell receptor beta chain is a study of blood T cell repertoires in COVID-19. This clone appeared once. The V segment lost 2 bases and the J segment 1 base; nucleotides outside the gene matches: 2. This CDR3 has 15 residues. Germline V gene lookup returns CDR1 SGHNT and CDR2 YYREEE (reference sequence). Clones were read by immunoSEQ multiplex PCR, and TCRdb kept only the in-frame ones, dropping some. The sample carries a few hundred thousand clones, about nine tenths recorded once. The specimen was peripheral blood. The TCR originated in a young man with active or convalescent COVID-19. J is TRBJ2-2 and V is TRBV5-4, with 7 bases fitting TRBD2. The CDR3 here is CASSFTGGNTGELFF. The CDR3 DNA follows: TGTGCCAGCAGCTTTACGGGGGGGAACACCGGGGAGCTGTTTTTT.